The T cell receptor (beta chain) described here comes from a study of beta chain features in type 1 diabetes. All of the isolated RNA was reverse transcribed, so expressed TCRB transcripts were sequenced. Method: immunoSEQ multiplex PCR; TCRdb's copy keeps in-frame clones and lacks some. The sample shows 200,000 to 250,000 clones, roughly 17% of them seen only once. General study results and limits: Overrepresentation of cells with high TCR expression could result from cDNA sequencing. Within each of all four CD4+ subsets, Type 1 diabetes patients had TCRB CDR3s that were moderately but significantly shorter.

V was pared by 3 bases and J by 2 bases, with 4 bases between. Germline V CDR1 and CDR2: KGHSH, LQKENI. The CDR3 covers 12 residues. The authors sorted CD4+ naive, central memory, regulatory and stem cell-like memory cells via CD45RO/CCR7/CD25/CD127/CD95/CD27. A note on this clone: Its antigen is not known.

The sample taken for sequencing was naive CD4+ T cells from blood. The chain joins TRBV18 to TRBJ2-5; D not certain. The receptor comes from a man aged 25-40 years with type 1 diabetes. The CDR3 reads CASSPEQETQYF. CDR3 sequence (DNA): TGTGCCAGCTCACCTGAACAAGAGACCCAGTACTTC. The complete variable domain, with remaining parts taken from reference TRBV18 and TRBJ2-5, reads NAGVMQNPRHLVRRRGQEARLRCSPMKGHSHVYWYRQLPEEGLKFMVYLQKENIIDESGMPKERFSAEFPKEGPSILRIQQVVRGDSAAYFCASSPEQETQYFGPGTRLLVL.